This T cell receptor beta chain is drawn from a study of T cells after posttransplantation cyclophosphamide. General study findings and limits: TRB clonality was highly associated with recipient CMV seropositivity and reactivation.

In its sample, this clone was seen many times. Its specificity is not known. The assay was immunoSEQ multiplex PCR, and TCRdb's table has in-frame clones only and misses some. This sample has over 30,000 clones, each found more than once. The ends lost 4 bases at V and 7 bases at J; junction bases unmatched: 16. The V gene's germline CDR1 is SGHVS and CDR2 FNYEAQ. This CDR3 is 19 amino acids long. The chain links TRBV7-6 to TRBJ2-1; 13 nucleotides line up with TRBD2. This clonotype was obtained from a girl aged 10 to 17 in good health, CMV-negative, and a related stem cell transplant donor. Sequenced input: PBMCs. CDR3 DNA sequence: TGTGCCAGCAGCTCCCGGGAAACTAGCGGGAGGGCCAGTTGGAATGAGCAGTTCTTC. Amino acid sequence: CASSSRETSGRASWNEQFF.